The next 9 T cell receptor beta chains were all read from a single sample in a study of T cells of healthy individuals (dated by TCRdb to 2017 to 2018). Preparation of the library involved 5' RACE. The instrument was an Illumina MiSeq. TCRdb reanalyzed the raw reads on its own, using fastp at Q25 for trimming and MiXCR for clone calling, and kept in-frame beta chains. Every CDR3 protein is listed once, alongside the most common genes and DNA of its rows. The sample table holds tens of thousands of distinct CDR3 sequences, of which about a sixth were seen once. Around 4.7% of the sample goes to the ten largest clones. Receptors originate from a human donor in good health.

This clonotype was seen once. The chain uses TRBV3-1 and TRBJ1-5; the D gene is possibly TRBD1 (6 bases). The CDR3 covers 14 residues. V was trimmed by 0 bases and J by 8 bases, leaving 11 bases between them. The germline V gene has CDR1 LGHDT and CDR2 YNNKEL (reference sequence). CDR3 in DNA: TGTGCCAGCAGCCAAGAGACAGGAGCTAAGCCCCAGCATTTT. This codes for CASSQETGAKPQHF.

This clonotype was picked up a small number of times. This rearrangement joins TRBV5-4 to TRBJ1-2; possibly TRBD1 for D (5 bases). V lost 4 bases to trimming and J lost 8 bases, with 15 bases between them. Germline V gene data show CDR1 as SGHNT and CDR2 as YYREEE (reference sequence). The CDR3 loop spans 13 amino acids. CDR3 bases: TGTGCCAGCAGCCGACCAGGGCGGTTCGGCTACACCTTC. Its translation: CASSRPGRFGYTF. The whole variable domain, remainder taken from reference TRBV5-4 and TRBJ1-2, is ETGVTQSPTHLIKTRGQQVTLRCSSQSGHNTVSWYQQALGQGPQFIFQYYREEENGRGNFPPRFSGLQFPNYSSELNVNALELDDSALYLCASSRPGRFGYTFGSGTRLTVV.

This clonotype was observed a handful of times. The chain recombines TRBV2 with TRBJ2-7; possibly TRBD1 or TRBD2 for D (5 bases each). The CDR3 spans 13 residues. V was clipped by 6 bases and J by 4 bases, with 13 bases between them. CDR1 is SNHLY and CDR2 is FYNNEI in the germline V gene. The CDR3 region has the DNA TGTGCCAGCAGGGGCAGGGAGTTTTACGAGCAGTACTTC. It codes for CASRGREFYEQYF. Drawing the rest from reference TRBV2 and TRBJ2-7, the complete variable domain is EPEVTQTPSHQVTQMGQEVILRCVPISNHLYFYWYRQILGQKVEFLVSFYNNEISEKSEIFDDQFSVERPDGSNFTLKIRSTKLEDSAMYFCASRGREFYEQYFGPGTRLTVT.

In its sample, this clonotype was seen a few times. This chain uses TRBV6-2 or TRBV6-3 with TRBJ2-3, with TRBD2 identical over 9 bases. This CDR3 is 15 amino acids long. V lost 5 bases to trimming and J lost 3 bases; unmatched junction nucleotides: 6. The germline gives CDR1 MNHEY, CDR2 SVGEGT. The CDR3 bases are TGTGCCAGCAGTGGAGGACTAGCGAGTACAGATACGCAGTATTTT. Amino acid sequence: CASSGGLASTDTQYF.

This clonotype was seen a few times. This chain uses TRBV11-1 with TRBJ1-1; TRBD1 agrees at 7 bases. Germline assignment: CDR1 SGHAT and CDR2 FQDESV (reference sequence). The CDR3 sequence is 14 residues long. With V trimmed by 3 bases and J by 0 bases, 1 base remained unmatched. The CDR3 region has the DNA TGTGCCAGCAGCTTCGACAGGGTGAACACTGAAGCTTTCTTT. Residues: CASSFDRVNTEAFF.

At least ten counts were recorded for this clonotype. This rearrangement joins TRBV2 to TRBJ1-6; TRBD1 aligns across 8 bases. With 4 bases clipped from V and 3 bases from J, the junction kept 5 bases outside the gene matches. The CDR3 is 16 amino acids. CDR1 is SNHLY, CDR2 FYNNEI, per germline. CDR3 protein: CASSVSGGDYNSPLHF. CDR3 nucleotide sequence: TGTGCCAGCAGTGTATCAGGGGGCGACTATAATTCACCCCTCCACTTT.

This clonotype came up many times. This rearrangement joins TRBV15 to TRBJ2-7; possible D gene TRBD1, 5 bases. The CDR3 contains 14 residues. Germline V CDR1 and CDR2: LNHNV, YYDKDF (reference sequence). Trimming cost V 0 bases and J 1 base, with 7 bases left between them. CDR3 loop: CATSREGESYEQYF. The CDR3 coding sequence is TGTGCCACCAGCAGAGAAGGGGAATCCTACGAGCAGTACTTC. The full variable domain, its missing parts supplied by reference TRBV15 and TRBJ2-7, is DAMVIQNPRYQVTQFGKPVTLSCSQTLNHNVMYWYQQKSSQAPKLLFHYYDKDFNNEADTPDNFQSRRPNTSFCFLDIRSPGLGDTAMYLCATSREGESYEQYFGPGTRLTVT.

The V call is TRBV11-1, the J call TRBJ2-3, with 7 bases lining up with TRBD1. V lost 5 bases to trimming and J lost 3 bases; unmatched junction nucleotides: 8. This CDR3 has 15 amino acids. Germline V gene sequence: CDR1 SGHAT, CDR2 FQDESV (reference sequence). This CDR3 reads CASSKVGQTTDTQYF. Written as DNA, the CDR3 is TGTGCCAGCAGCAAGGTGGGACAGACGACAGATACGCAGTATTTT.

This clonotype came up many times. The gene calls are TRBV7-9 and TRBJ2-7; D unresolved. Per the germline V gene, CDR1 is SEHNR and CDR2 is FQNEAQ (reference sequence). V was trimmed by 1 base and J by 6 bases, leaving 13 bases between them. The CDR3 loop spans 14 amino acids. The CDR3 DNA reads TGTGCCAGCAGCTTAGTCCTGTCGGGCGTCGAGCAGTACTTC. It is translated as CASSLVLSGVEQYF.